Below, 20 T cell receptor beta chains from the same sample are listed, as sequenced in a study of identical twins. MiXCR, run by TCRdb on the 5' RACE reads, gives a single entry per CDR3 protein. The table records 250,000 to 300,000 distinct CDR3 sequences, more than 8% of them present only once. In addition, the sample was reused for a study of yellow fever vaccine responses in identical twins.

Input material: CD8+ T cells sorted from blood. Receptor source: a woman in her late teens or twenties in good health.

This clonotype was recorded a few times. This chain links TRBV24-1 with TRBJ2-1; a weak D match, TRBD2 (6 bases). Germline CDR1 KGHDR, CDR2 SFDVKD. V was pared by 5 bases and J by 8 bases, with 18 bases between. The CDR3 spans 15 residues. Written as DNA, the CDR3 is TGTGCCACCAGTGGGGAGGTTCCGGGCCTCGATGAGCAGTTCTTC. The encoded protein is CATSGEVPGLDEQFF.

This clonotype was observed many times. The V gene is TRBV5-1, the J gene TRBJ2-2, with D possibly being TRBD2 (5 bases). Per the germline V gene, CDR1 is SGHRS and CDR2 is YFSETQ. The CDR3 spans 14 residues. The V end lost 0 bases, the J end lost 7 bases, and 10 bases lay between the germline ends. CDR3 bases: TGCGCCAGCAGCTTGGACGGGGTCAGCGGGGAGCTGTTTTTT. It encodes CASSLDGVSGELFF.

This clonotype was counted a few times. The chain is built from TRBV7-6 and TRBJ2-1; 7 nucleotides align to TRBD1. Unmatched junction bases numbered 8, after V lost 8 bases and J lost 7 bases. Germline CDR1 and CDR2: SGHVS and FNYEAQ. The CDR3 runs to 13 residues. CDR3 in DNA: TGTGCCAGCCAAGGACAGGTGGGAAATGAGCAGTTCTTC. Its translation is CASQGQVGNEQFF.

V usage is TRBV7-9 and J usage is TRBJ2-2, with 7 bases aligning to TRBD2. This CDR3 region has 16 residues. With 5 bases clipped from V and 0 bases from J, the junction kept 6 bases outside the gene matches. The germline CDR1 and CDR2 sequences are SEHNR and FQNEAQ (reference sequence). In DNA, the CDR3 is TGTGCCAGCAGCGCCACTAGCGCCACGAACACCGGGGAGCTGTTTTTT. This gives the protein CASSATSATNTGELFF.

The table lists this clonotype with a few counts. J is TRBJ2-7 and V is TRBV4-3; 7 bases map to TRBD1. This CDR3 spans 15 amino acids. Germline CDR1 reads LGHNA; CDR2 reads YSLEER. The ends lost 1 base at V and 1 base at J; junction bases unmatched: 4. CDR3 in amino acids: CASSQGTGESYEQYF. Written as DNA, the CDR3 is TGCGCCAGCAGCCAAGGGACAGGCGAGTCCTACGAGCAGTACTTC.

The chain uses TRBV6-2 or TRBV6-3 and TRBJ2-2; the D gene could be TRBD1 or TRBD2 (6 bases each). The V end lost 1 base, the J end lost 6 bases, and 12 bases lay between the germline ends. The CDR3 is made up of 15 amino acids. CDR1 and CDR2 from the germline V gene are MNHEY and SVGEGT. As DNA, the CDR3 is TGTGCCAGCAGTTACTTGGCAGGGGAGGCCGGGGAGCTGTTTTTT. Translating it yields CASSYLAGEAGELFF.

This chain links TRBV7-8 with TRBJ2-7; D is ambiguous. The CDR3 length is 14 residues. The germline gives CDR1 SGHVS, CDR2 FQNEAQ. Between the trimmed V and J ends, which lost 5 bases and 3 bases, there was a span of 14 bases. The CDR3 region is CASSAIVLNYEQYF. In DNA form, the CDR3 reads TGTGCCAGCAGCGCGATTGTCTTGAACTACGAGCAGTACTTC.

The chain recombines TRBV20-1 with TRBJ2-7, with D uncertain. The CDR3 is made up of 16 amino acids. The germline V gene encodes CDR1 DFQATT and CDR2 SNEGSKA (reference sequence). The V gene lost 2 bases and the J gene lost 6 bases, with 23 bases spanning the gap. The CDR3 DNA reads as TGCAGTGCTAGATTTACTGCAGGAGACACGTGGGTCGAGCAGTACTTC. This translates into CSARFTAGDTWVEQYF.

This clonotype has ten or more counts. Here the CDR3 reads CAISGGEVGGLYEQYF. Written as DNA, the CDR3 is TGTGCCATCAGCGGAGGTGAGGTCGGAGGCCTCTACGAGCAGTACTTC. The gene calls are TRBV10-3 and TRBJ2-7, with a tentative D call TRBD2 (5 bases). Trimming cost V 6 bases and J 3 bases, with 21 bases left between them. Germline-derived CDR1 and CDR2 are ENHRY and SYGVKD. This CDR3 region has 16 residues.

V gene TRBV6-2 or TRBV6-3 combines with J gene TRBJ2-7, with TRBD2 matching over 11 bases. Germline loops: CDR1 MNHEY, CDR2 SVGEGT. J was trimmed by 0 bases and V by 6 bases; bases with no gene match: 10. The CDR3 has 17 amino acids. CDR3 protein: CASSPGTSGISSYEQYF. The CDR3 DNA sequence: TGTGCCAGCAGCCCCGGGACTAGCGGAATAAGCTCCTACGAGCAGTACTTC.

This clonotype was picked up one time. The chain recombines TRBV25-1 with TRBJ1-1; D is unclear. This CDR3 has 15 amino acids. Germline lookup yields CDR1 MGHDK and CDR2 SYGVNS. Trimming stripped 5 bases from V and 5 bases from J, with 18 bases between. In nucleotides, the CDR3 is TGTGCCAGCAGTTTTCCCGGAGCGGGAGGGACTGAAGCTTTCTTT. It specifies CASSFPGAGGTEAFF.

V gene TRBV27 combines with J gene TRBJ2-7; 7 positions match TRBD1. CDR3 size: 14 residues. Unmatched junction bases numbered 7, after V lost 6 bases and J lost 2 bases. Germline V gene lookup returns CDR1 MNHEY and CDR2 SMNVEV (reference sequence). The CDR3 sequence: CASSLTGTTYEQYF. The CDR3 DNA sequence: TGTGCCAGCAGCCTGACAGGGACAACCTACGAGCAGTACTTC.

This chain uses TRBV11-2 with TRBJ2-3, with TRBD1 identical over 9 bases. The germline gives CDR1 SGHAT, CDR2 FQNNGV. The CDR3 is 15 residues long. After removal of 3 bases from V and 3 bases from J, the junction contained 4 bases not matched to a gene. The CDR3 nucleotides read TGTGCCAGCAGCTTCAGGGACAGGGTAACAGATACGCAGTATTTT. Amino acids: CASSFRDRVTDTQYF.

This clonotype was counted only a few times. This chain links TRBV7-9 with TRBJ2-1; D is uncertain. With 7 bases removed from V and 10 bases from J, the gap between germline ends came to 17 bases. The germline gives CDR1 SEHNR, CDR2 FQNEAQ (reference sequence). The CDR3 loop spans 13 amino acids. CDR3 in amino acids: CASTSEIEDEQFF. In DNA form, the CDR3 reads TGTGCCAGCACCTCTGAAATTGAAGACGAGCAGTTCTTC.

As for this clonotype: A much larger clone differs by one base, so this may be a read error. The chain carries TRBV21-1 and TRBJ2-3; the D segment call TRBD1 is taken from the table without a DNA check. TRBV21-1 is a pseudogene. The CDR3 spans 16 residues. For the CDR3, the DNA is TGTGCCAGCAGCAAAAGCCTGCAGGGGGCTGGGAATACGCAGTATTTT. Protein product: CASSKSLQGAGNTQYF.

The CDR3 spells CAMEFLAGYPYNEQFF. The CDR3 DNA reads TGTGCTATGGAGTTCCTAGCGGGTTATCCCTACAATGAGCAGTTCTTC. The chain has TRBV12-5 and TRBJ2-1; 8 bases fit TRBD2. Germline CDR1 reads LGHNT; CDR2 reads FRNRAP. Unmatched junction bases numbered 13, after V lost 10 bases and J lost 2 bases. The CDR3 has 16 residues.

The gene calls are TRBV6-5 and TRBJ2-7; no clear D. CDR3 length: 14 residues. V gave up 4 bases and J gave up 0 bases, with 10 bases separating them. Germline assignment: CDR1 MNHEY and CDR2 SVGAGI. The CDR3 coding sequence is TGTGCCAGCAGTTCACCACAGACCTCCTACGAGCAGTACTTC. Translation: CASSSPQTSYEQYF.

A few counts support this clonotype. This chain joins TRBV7-9 and TRBJ2-5; D is uncertain. V was pared by 0 bases and J by 1 base, with 9 bases between. Germline V gene data show CDR1 as SEHNR and CDR2 as FQNEAQ (reference sequence). There are 15 residues in the CDR3. The CDR3 DNA sequence: TGTGCCAGCAGCTTAGCGCTATCAGGCCAAGAGACCCAGTACTTC. It translates to CASSLALSGQETQYF.

V usage is TRBV27 and J usage is TRBJ2-1; D may be TRBD1 (6 bases). V was pared by 2 bases and J by 7 bases, with 9 bases between. This CDR3 is 13 amino acids long. The germline V gene has CDR1 MNHEY and CDR2 SMNVEV (reference sequence). CDR3 DNA sequence: TGTGCCAGCAGTTTAACAGGGAGAAATGAGCAGTTCTTC. Its translation is CASSLTGRNEQFF.

This clonotype was observed many times. The V gene is TRBV5-4, the J gene TRBJ1-1, with no clear D. V was shortened by 4 bases and J by 5 bases, with 18 bases between the two germline ends. Germline values: CDR1 SGHNT, CDR2 YYREEE (reference sequence). The CDR3 length is 15 residues. The CDR3: CASSPSRGVGTEAFF. In DNA form, the CDR3 reads TGTGCCAGCAGCCCCTCGCGCGGGGTAGGGACTGAAGCTTTCTTT. Combining the CDR3 with reference TRBV5-4 and TRBJ1-1 gives the whole variable domain ETGVTQSPTHLIKTRGQQVTLRCSSQSGHNTVSWYQQALGQGPQFIFQYYREEENGRGNFPPRFSGLQFPNYSSELNVNALELDDSALYLCASSPSRGVGTEAFFGQGTRLTVV.